This entry lists 4 T cell receptor beta chains sequenced from one sample in a study of quantifying T cell responses using KT2 cells. Study as a whole: RNA was reverse transcribed with TCR alpha and beta constant-region primers.

The cDNA 3' end received a ligated oligonucleotide with a UMI. An equimolar mix of RC1.1 and RC1.2 primed the beta chain across TRBC1 and TRBC2. TCRdb analysed the UMI-ligation and nested PCR reads with MiXCR anew, one entry per CDR3 protein. The sample records over 55,000 distinct CDR3 sequences, roughly an eighth being singletons. Sequenced: PBMCs spiked with cells of the T cell clone KT2. These receptors came from a human donor.

A few counts support this clonotype. V gene TRBV7-3 combines with J gene TRBJ2-1; TRBD2 agrees at 14 bases. This CDR3 has 17 amino acids. Trimming at V came to 1 base and at J to 5 bases, leaving 4 bases not matched to a gene. Germline loops: CDR1 SGHTA, CDR2 FQGTGA. In nucleotides, the CDR3 is TGTGCCAGCAGCTTAAAGGGGGGACTAGCGGGGGACAATGAGCAGTTCTTC. This sequence encodes CASSLKGGLAGDNEQFF.

The chain joins TRBV9 to TRBJ2-1; tentative D call: TRBD1 (6 bases). V was pared by 5 bases and J by 8 bases, with 14 bases between. CDR3 length: 13 residues. Germline V CDR1 and CDR2: SGDLS, YYNGEE. CDR3 residues: CASSYLQGHEQFF. CDR3 sequence (DNA): TGTGCCAGCAGTTACCTACAGGGTCATGAGCAGTTCTTC.

This clonotype was counted a few times. V gene TRBV20-1 combines with J gene TRBJ2-7; D is perhaps TRBD1 (6 bases). This CDR3 has 14 amino acids. Trimming cost V 2 bases and J 0 bases, with 11 bases left between them. The germline V gene encodes CDR1 DFQATT and CDR2 SNEGSKA (reference sequence). CDR3 region: CSARRQANSYEQYF. Written as DNA, the CDR3 is TGCAGTGCTAGAAGACAGGCGAACTCCTACGAGCAGTACTTC.

This clonotype has just a few counts. The chain is built from TRBV7-9 and TRBJ1-1; 11 bases fit TRBD1. V lost 2 bases, J lost 5 bases, and 4 bases stayed unmatched. This CDR3 has 15 residues. CDR1 and CDR2 (germline): SEHNR, FQNEAQ (reference sequence). The CDR3 nucleotides are TGTGCCAGCAGCTTAATAGGACAGGGGGCTACTGAAGCTTTCTTT. Its protein is CASSLIGQGATEAFF.